This T cell receptor beta chain was sequenced during a study of blood T cells in healthy people across ages. Germline CDR1 LGHDT, CDR2 YNNKEL (reference sequence). This CDR3 is 14 amino acids long. The ends were cut back, 3 bases at V and 4 bases at J, with 12 bases in the middle. This clonotype has only one observation. Primers used in a second PCR of roughly 6 to 12 cycles were a sample-barcoded 5' primer and a J-beta primer mix. Each TCR beta cDNA got a 12-nucleotide random molecular identifier. TCRdb passed the 5' RACE reads through MiXCR, listing each CDR3 protein once. The sample carries about 680,000 distinct CDR3 sequences, over 45% recorded once.

The chain links TRBV3-1 to TRBJ1-1; D might be TRBD1 (6 bases). The specimen was blood. This receptor was taken from a woman aged 60-75 years in good health. The CDR3 DNA follows: TGTGCCAGCAGCCAGGTCATAGGGGGCACTGAAGCTTTCTTT. It encodes CASSQVIGGTEAFF. Together with reference TRBV3-1 and TRBJ1-1, the CDR3 gives the full variable domain: DTAVSQTPKYLVTQMGNDKSIKCEQNLGHDTMYWYKQDSKKFLKIMFSYNNKELIINETVPNRFSPKSPDKAHLNLHINSLELGDSAVYFCASSQVIGGTEAFFGQGTRLTVV.